These 19 T cell receptor beta chains share one sample of origin, sequenced in a study of response to subunit inactivated influenza vaccine. Using its own MiXCR run on the RT-PCR reads, TCRdb lists one record per CDR3 protein. The sample shows about 300,000 distinct CDR3 sequences, over 20% of them seen only once. This material consisted of PBMCs from blood, taken around 22 months after vaccination. These receptors were collected from a man in his fifties or sixties who received an inactivated influenza vaccine.

The V call is TRBV18, the J call TRBJ2-7; either TRBD1 or TRBD2 may fit D (5 bases each). Trimming removed 6 bases from V and 6 bases from J, with 18 bases in between. Germline-derived CDR1 and CDR2 are KGHSH and LQKENI. The CDR3 sequence is 14 residues long. The DNA for the CDR3 is TGTGCCAGCTCCCGGGACCCCCCACCATTCGAGCAGTACTTC. Its protein product is CASSRDPPPFEQYF. The full variable domain, rest sourced from reference TRBV18 and TRBJ2-7, is NAGVMQNPRHLVRRRGQEARLRCSPMKGHSHVYWYRQLPEEGLKFMVYLQKENIIDESGMPKERFSAEFPKEGPSILRIQQVVRGDSAAYFCASSRDPPPFEQYFGPGTRLTVT.

V and J are TRBV20-1 and TRBJ1-5; no reliable D call. The V gene lost 3 bases and the J gene lost 13 bases, with 16 bases spanning the gap. Germline CDR1 DFQATT, CDR2 SNEGSKA (reference sequence). CDR3 length: 12 residues. The CDR3 nucleotides are TGCAGTGCTAGGGGGTTTTCGGTAGCTCAGCATTTT. Protein: CSARGFSVAQHF.

The chain recombines TRBV7-9 with TRBJ1-6, with D uncertain. The V and J ends lost 3 bases and 6 bases respectively, with 15 bases between them. The CDR3 has 16 residues. Germline V lookup: CDR1 SEHNR, CDR2 FQNEAQ (reference sequence). As DNA, the CDR3 is TGTGCCAGCAGCTTTCTCCTCACAGAACCTAATTCACCCCTCCACTTT. It translates to CASSFLLTEPNSPLHF.

V and J are TRBV7-2 and TRBJ2-4, with 7 bases that match TRBD2. V gave up 1 base and J gave up 7 bases; unmatched junction bases: 4. The CDR3 totals 14 residues. Germline V CDR1 and CDR2: SGHTA, FQGNSA. In nucleotides, the CDR3 is TGTGCCAGCAGCTTAGGGGCGGGGGTTAACATTCAGTACTTC. Amino acids: CASSLGAGVNIQYF.

CDR3 region: CASRGQGVGPEAFF. CDR3 DNA sequence: TGTGCCAGCAGAGGACAGGGGGTCGGGCCTGAAGCTTTCTTT. V gene TRBV2 combines with J gene TRBJ1-1; 10 positions agree with TRBD1. The CDR3 covers 14 residues. Trimming cost V 6 bases and J 6 bases; bases outside gene matches: 7. Germline V gene data show CDR1 as SNHLY and CDR2 as FYNNEI.

In this sample, this clonotype turned up many times. The chain has TRBV15 and TRBJ1-6, with D perhaps TRBD1 (5 bases). Germline V lookup: CDR1 LNHNV, CDR2 YYDKDF (reference sequence). CDR3 length: 16 amino acids. Trimming removed 5 bases from V and 9 bases from J, with 20 bases in between. The CDR3 loop is CATSEAYGDFSSPLHF. The CDR3 bases are TGTGCCACCAGCGAAGCTTATGGGGACTTCAGTTCACCCCTCCACTTT. Complete variable domain (other parts from reference TRBV15 and TRBJ1-6): DAMVIQNPRYQVTQFGKPVTLSCSQTLNHNVMYWYQQKSSQAPKLLFHYYDKDFNNEADTPDNFQSRRPNTSFCFLDIRSPGLGDTAMYLCATSEAYGDFSSPLHFGNGTRLTVT.

The chain links TRBV10-3 to TRBJ2-3; 8 nucleotides agree with TRBD2. Germline V gives CDR1 ENHRY, CDR2 SYGVKD. J was trimmed by 6 bases and V by 3 bases; bases with no gene match: 5. There are 14 residues in the CDR3. The CDR3 sequence is CAISDERGPDTQYF. CDR3 DNA sequence: TGTGCCATCAGTGACGAGCGGGGGCCGGATACGCAGTATTTT.

A single count supports this clonotype. V usage is TRBV2 and J usage is TRBJ2-5; the D is unclear. Germline CDR1 and CDR2: SNHLY and FYNNEI. Trimming stripped 7 bases from V and 4 bases from J, with 16 bases between. The CDR3 is 14 residues long. CDR3 region: CASTQRVGAETQYF. CDR3 coding DNA: TGTGCCAGCACCCAGAGAGTGGGTGCAGAGACCCAGTACTTC. Looking up the rest from reference TRBV2 and TRBJ2-5 gives the full variable domain: EPEVTQTPSHQVTQMGQEVILRCVPISNHLYFYWYRQILGQKVEFLVSFYNNEISEKSEIFDDQFSVERPDGSNFTLKIRSTKLEDSAMYFCASTQRVGAETQYFGPGTRLLVL.

This chain joins TRBV11-2 and TRBJ2-7, with 11 bases identical to TRBD2. CDR3 length: 17 residues. V dropped 5 bases and J dropped 3; count of bases not matched to a gene: 12. CDR1 and CDR2 from the germline V gene are SGHAT and FQNNGV. In nucleotides, the CDR3 is TGTGCCAGCAGCGTAAGGGCGGCCGGGACTAGCGGCTACGAGCAGTACTTC. Its translation is CASSVRAAGTSGYEQYF.

This clonotype appeared a single time. J is TRBJ2-1 and V is TRBV5-1; D remains unclear. CDR1 is SGHRS and CDR2 is YFSETQ in the germline V gene. There are 15 residues in the CDR3. V was cut by 1 base and J by 3 bases, with 11 bases left in between. The CDR3 DNA sequence: TGCGCCAGCAGCTTGTCAGGAGTTAACTACAATGAGCAGTTCTTC. This gives the protein CASSLSGVNYNEQFF.

This clonotype was recorded a few times. The V and J genes are TRBV9 and TRBJ2-7, with 8 bases lining up with TRBD2. CDR1 SGDLS and CDR2 YYNGEE come from the germline V gene. CDR3 length: 16 residues. The ends lost 4 bases at V and 3 bases at J; junction bases unmatched: 12. The CDR3 is CASSPRGSGSLYEQYF. Here the CDR3 DNA reads TGTGCCAGCAGCCCCCGCGGGAGCGGGAGCCTCTACGAGCAGTACTTC.

This clonotype was recorded a few times. The chain couples TRBV9 to TRBJ2-1; TRBD1 might be the D (6 bases). V was clipped by 4 bases and J by 4 bases, with 12 bases between them. The CDR3 spans 14 residues. Germline CDR1 and CDR2: SGDLS and YYNGEE. Written as DNA, the CDR3 is TGTGCCAGCAGCCGAGGGACAAAATACAATGAGCAGTTCTTC. Residues: CASSRGTKYNEQFF.

This clonotype was counted between two and nine times. The chain carries TRBV7-9 and TRBJ2-1; D unresolved. Between the trimmed V and J ends, which lost 8 bases and 1 base, there was a span of 9 bases. The CDR3 spans 13 residues. Germline V gene data show CDR1 as SEHNR and CDR2 as FQNEAQ (reference sequence). CDR3 sequence (DNA): TGTGCCAGCTCCAGCGAATCCTACAATGAGCAGTTCTTC. It translates to CASSSESYNEQFF.

In this sample, this clonotype turned up a few times. This chain joins TRBV2 and TRBJ1-4; D remains ambiguous. Trimming left V 3 bases short and J 0 bases short, with 8 bases between. This CDR3 contains 15 residues. Germline V gene lookup returns CDR1 SNHLY and CDR2 FYNNEI. The CDR3: CASSDFGATNEKLFF. The CDR3 DNA reads as TGTGCCAGCAGTGATTTTGGGGCAACTAATGAAAAACTGTTTTTT.

The table lists this clonotype with a few counts. The chain uses TRBV6-1 and TRBJ1-6; perhaps TRBD1 as D (5 bases). Trimming pared 8 bases from V and 9 bases from J, leaving 23 bases between. Germline lookup yields CDR1 MNHNS and CDR2 SASEGT. The CDR3 contains 16 residues. CDR3 nucleotides: TGTGCCAGCTCTCCCTCGTGGAGGGGCGCTAGTTCACCCCTCCACTTT. As protein: CASSPSWRGASSPLHF.

This clonotype was counted a single time. The J gene is TRBJ1-5, the V gene TRBV19; D perhaps matches TRBD1 (5 bases). This CDR3 contains 15 residues. V was shortened by 1 base and J by 6 bases, with 13 bases between the two germline ends. Per germline, CDR1 LNHDA and CDR2 SQIVND (reference sequence). The CDR3 is CASSIGGGGLQPQHF. DNA of the CDR3: TGTGCCAGTAGTATAGGCGGTGGGGGTCTTCAGCCCCAGCATTTT. The variable domain in full, with the rest retrieved from reference TRBV19 and TRBJ1-5, is DGGITQSPKYLFRKEGQNVTLSCEQNLNHDAMYWYRQDPGQGLRLIYYSQIVNDFQKGDIAEGYSVSREKKESFPLTVTSAQKNPTAFYLCASSIGGGGLQPQHFGDGTRLSIL.

The table lists this clonotype with many counts. The chain recombines TRBV29-1 with TRBJ1-1, with D possibly being TRBD1 (5 bases). V lost 5 bases and J 7 bases, leaving 20 bases between the germline ends. From germline, CDR1 is SQVTM and CDR2 ANQGSEA. The CDR3 contains 14 residues. The CDR3 DNA is TGCAGCGTTTCCGACACCGGGACCTCATTTGAAGCTTTCTTT. Protein sequence: CSVSDTGTSFEAFF.

This chain joins TRBV6-2 or TRBV6-3 and TRBJ2-2; D is undetermined. This CDR3 has 15 residues. The germline gives CDR1 MNHEY, CDR2 SVGEGT. V lost 4 bases and J 5 bases, leaving 14 bases between the germline ends. In DNA form, the CDR3 reads TGTGCCAGCAGTTTTATACTCGCGAGGACCGGGGAGCTGTTTTTT. This sequence encodes CASSFILARTGELFF.

V is TRBV10-3 and J is TRBJ2-1, with D unclear. Trimming cost V 2 bases and J 10 bases, with 15 bases left between them. This CDR3 has 14 amino acids. Germline V gene lookup returns CDR1 ENHRY and CDR2 SYGVKD. The CDR3 loop reads CAISETHNFREQFF. DNA of the CDR3: TGTGCCATCAGTGAGACACACAATTTCCGAGAGCAGTTCTTC.